This T cell receptor (beta chain) stems from a study of blood T cell repertoires in COVID-19. Background on the study: In each case, the material was cDNA or gDNA derived from T cells, B-cell-depleted T cells, or PBMCs.

The assay was immunoSEQ multiplex PCR, and TCRdb's table has in-frame clones only and misses some. The sample records just over 650,000 clones, about nine tenths being singletons. In its sample, this clone was seen a few times. The receptor was derived from a woman younger than 30 with acute or convalescent COVID-19. The sequenced material came from peripheral blood.

CDR3 nucleotides: TGTGCCAGCAGGTCGTCCGGGACTTTCGGTGAAAAACTGTTTTTT. It yields the protein CASRSSGTFGEKLFF. The rearrangement joins TRBV6-5 to TRBJ1-4; the D gene is possibly TRBD1 (5 bases). The CDR3 extends over 15 amino acids. Germline CDR1 and CDR2: MNHEY and SVGAGI. Trimming shortened V by 6 bases and J by 7 bases, and 18 bases separated the two germline ends.